This TCR beta chain came from a study of T cell responses to AZD1222 COVID-19 vaccine. Regarding the study as a whole: Researchers took repertoire samples only after the peak T cell response had come. Vaccine-associated CD4 TCRs ranged over spike, dominating at 160-218 and 743-854.

Comments on this clone: No antigen is known for it.

The germline CDR1 and CDR2 sequences are LNHDA and SQIVND (reference sequence). V was pared by 3 bases and J by 0 bases, with 9 bases between. The CDR3 is made up of 15 amino acids. Sequencing was performed with immunoSEQ multiplex PCR; in TCRdb, only in-frame clones are kept and a portion is missing. Of fewer than 50,000 clones listed, 80% are singletons. The sequence derives from an adult who received the MenACWY meningococcal vaccine as a control. This chain links TRBV19 with TRBJ1-5, with a tentative D call TRBD1 (6 bases). Sample: peripheral blood, taken 28 days after the second dose of the MenACWY control vaccine. In nucleotides, the CDR3 is TGTGCCAGTAGTATCAGGGGACATAGCAATCAGCCCCAGCATTTT. It translates to CASSIRGHSNQPQHF.